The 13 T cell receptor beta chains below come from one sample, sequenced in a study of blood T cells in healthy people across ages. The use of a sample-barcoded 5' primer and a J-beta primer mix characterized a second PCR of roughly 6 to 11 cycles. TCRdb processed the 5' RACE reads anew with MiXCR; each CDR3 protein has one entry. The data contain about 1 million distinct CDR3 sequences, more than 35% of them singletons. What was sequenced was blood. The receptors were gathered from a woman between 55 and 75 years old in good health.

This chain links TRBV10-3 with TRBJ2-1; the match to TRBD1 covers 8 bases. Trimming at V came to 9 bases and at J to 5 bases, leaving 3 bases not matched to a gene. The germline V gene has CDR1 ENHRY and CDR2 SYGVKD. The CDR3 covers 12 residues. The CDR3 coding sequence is TGTGCCATTGGACAGGGTAACAATGAGCAGTTCTTC. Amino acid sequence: CAIGQGNNEQFF.

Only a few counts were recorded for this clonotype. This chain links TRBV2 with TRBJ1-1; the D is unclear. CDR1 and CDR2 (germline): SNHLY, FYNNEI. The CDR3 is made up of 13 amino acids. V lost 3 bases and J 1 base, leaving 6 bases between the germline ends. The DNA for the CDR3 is TGTGCCAGCAGTGATGCAGCGAACACTGAAGCTTTCTTT. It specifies CASSDAANTEAFF.

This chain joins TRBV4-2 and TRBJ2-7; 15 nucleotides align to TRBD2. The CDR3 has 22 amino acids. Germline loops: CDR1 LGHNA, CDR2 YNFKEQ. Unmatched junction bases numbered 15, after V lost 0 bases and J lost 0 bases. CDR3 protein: CASSQDTQPGLAGGRDSYEQYF. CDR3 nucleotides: TGTGCCAGCAGCCAAGATACCCAACCGGGACTAGCGGGAGGCAGGGACTCCTACGAGCAGTACTTC.

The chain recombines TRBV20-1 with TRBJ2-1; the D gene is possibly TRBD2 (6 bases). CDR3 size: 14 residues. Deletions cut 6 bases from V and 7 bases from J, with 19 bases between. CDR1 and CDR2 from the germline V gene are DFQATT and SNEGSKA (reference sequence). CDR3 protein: CSAAVGAGGNEQFF. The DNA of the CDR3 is TGCAGTGCCGCTGTCGGGGCCGGGGGTAATGAGCAGTTCTTC.

CDR3 DNA: TGTGCCAGCAGTATGGGGACAGGGGTGGCCTACGAGCAGTACTTC. This translates into CASSMGTGVAYEQYF. The chain combines TRBV6-5 with TRBJ2-7; 10 bases agree with TRBD1. The germline V gene has CDR1 MNHEY and CDR2 SVGAGI. CDR3 length: 15 amino acids. V was clipped by 5 bases and J by 2 bases; unmatched bases: 6.

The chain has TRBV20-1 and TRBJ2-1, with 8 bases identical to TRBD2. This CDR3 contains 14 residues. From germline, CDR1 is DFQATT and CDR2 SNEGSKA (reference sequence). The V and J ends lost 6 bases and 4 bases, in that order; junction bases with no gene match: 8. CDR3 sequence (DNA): TGCAGTGCCAGGGTCGGGAGGGAATACAATGAGCAGTTCTTC. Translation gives CSARVGREYNEQFF.

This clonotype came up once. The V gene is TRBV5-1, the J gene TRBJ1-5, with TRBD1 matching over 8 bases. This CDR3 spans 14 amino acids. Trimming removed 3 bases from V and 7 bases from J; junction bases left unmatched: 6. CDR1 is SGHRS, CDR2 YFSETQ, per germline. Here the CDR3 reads CASSSRGLGQPQHF. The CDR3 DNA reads TGCGCCAGCAGCTCCAGGGGGCTAGGGCAGCCCCAGCATTTT.

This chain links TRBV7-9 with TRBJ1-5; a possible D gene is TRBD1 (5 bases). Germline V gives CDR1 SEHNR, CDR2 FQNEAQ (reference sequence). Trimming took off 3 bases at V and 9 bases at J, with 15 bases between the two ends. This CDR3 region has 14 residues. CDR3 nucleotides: TGTGCCAGCAGCTTCGGGACCGATAACAGGCCCCAGCATTTT. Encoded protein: CASSFGTDNRPQHF.

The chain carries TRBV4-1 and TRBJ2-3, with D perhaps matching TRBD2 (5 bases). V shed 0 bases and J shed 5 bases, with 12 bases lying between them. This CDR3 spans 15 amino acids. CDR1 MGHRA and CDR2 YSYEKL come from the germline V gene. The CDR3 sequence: CASSQDWVEVDTQYF. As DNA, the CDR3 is TGCGCCAGCAGCCAAGATTGGGTGGAGGTAGATACGCAGTATTTT.

The DNA for the CDR3 is TGTGCCAGCACCTCCCCGGTGGGAGGATCAGAATACGAGCAGTACTTC. Translated, it gives CASTSPVGGSEYEQYF. The V gene is TRBV6-4, the J gene TRBJ2-7; D may be TRBD2 (6 bases). Trimming took off 7 bases at V and 4 bases at J, with 23 bases between the two ends. Germline assignment: CDR1 MRHNA and CDR2 SNTAGT. CDR3 length: 16 amino acids.

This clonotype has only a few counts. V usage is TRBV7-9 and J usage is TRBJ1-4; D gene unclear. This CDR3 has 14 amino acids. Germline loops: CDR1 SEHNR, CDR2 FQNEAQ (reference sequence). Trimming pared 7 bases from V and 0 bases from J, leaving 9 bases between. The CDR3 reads CASTSVATNEKLFF. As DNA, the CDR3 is TGTGCCAGCACCTCAGTGGCAACTAATGAAAAACTGTTTTTT.

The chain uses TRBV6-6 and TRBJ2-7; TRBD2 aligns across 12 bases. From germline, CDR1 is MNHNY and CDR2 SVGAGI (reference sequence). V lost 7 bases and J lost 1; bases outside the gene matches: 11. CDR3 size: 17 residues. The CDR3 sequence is CASTTSGSPSASYEQYF. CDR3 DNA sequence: TGTGCCAGCACGACTAGCGGGAGTCCATCGGCGTCCTACGAGCAGTACTTC.

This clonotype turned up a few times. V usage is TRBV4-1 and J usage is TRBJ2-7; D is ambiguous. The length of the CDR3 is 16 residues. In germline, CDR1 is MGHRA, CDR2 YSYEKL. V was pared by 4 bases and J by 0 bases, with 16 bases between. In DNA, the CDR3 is TGCGCCAGCAGCCTCACCCCGCTCGGGTCCTCCTACGAGCAGTACTTC. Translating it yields CASSLTPLGSSYEQYF.